A single sample gave rise to the 27 T cell receptor beta chains below, sequenced in a study of vaccination effects on CD4 cells after COVID-19. ViraFEST expansion of antigen-specific CD4+ T cells with viral peptide pools preceded sequencing. The culture ran for 10 days before CD4+ T cells were isolated. The person's infection with SARS-CoV-2, confirmed by PCR, took place between March and December 2020. The protocol was immunoSEQ multiplex PCR, while the TCRdb copy is restricted to in-frame clones and leaves out a portion. Of approximately 70,000 clones listed, around 72% were seen once; the top ten hold about 5%. No antigen has been assigned to these receptors. The sample was CD4+ T cells from PBMCs cultured with HIV peptides, taken before COVID-19 vaccination. Regarding subset: HIV-1 Nef peptide pool negative control/reference culture. The receptor set was obtained from a human donor who had a prior SARS-CoV-2 infection.

The chain uses TRBV27 and TRBJ1-5; unclear D gene. CDR1 and CDR2 from the germline V gene are MNHEY and SMNVEV (reference sequence). V was pared by 8 bases and J by 11 bases, with 13 bases between. The CDR3 runs 11 residues. CDR3 coding DNA: TGTGCCAGCGGACCCCGTATGGCCCAGCATTTT. Translating gives CASGPRMAQHF.

V is TRBV11-2 and J is TRBJ2-3; TRBD1 or TRBD2 may be the D gene (5 bases each). The CDR3 runs 15 residues. Trimming stripped 5 bases from V and 7 bases from J, with 19 bases between. CDR1 and CDR2 (germline): SGHAT, FQNNGV. The CDR3 sequence is CASSLRDRYLHTQYF. The DNA for the CDR3 is TGTGCCAGCAGCCTCCGGGACCGCTACCTCCATACGCAGTATTTT.

The rearrangement uses TRBV5-4 and TRBJ1-2, with TRBD1 identical over 7 bases. The CDR3 runs to 14 residues. Trimming cost V 0 bases and J 9 bases; bases outside gene matches: 8. Germline CDR1 reads SGHNT; CDR2 reads YYREEE (reference sequence). The CDR3 nucleotides read TGTGCCAGCAGCTTGGGGGGCCAGGGGGTACGCTACACCTTC. Translation: CASSLGGQGVRYTF. Full variable domain (missing parts from reference TRBV5-4 and TRBJ1-2): ETGVTQSPTHLIKTRGQQVTLRCSSQSGHNTVSWYQQALGQGPQFIFQYYREEENGRGNFPPRFSGLQFPNYSSELNVNALELDDSALYLCASSLGGQGVRYTFGSGTRLTVV.

The chain links TRBV14 to TRBJ2-1, with D unclear. The CDR3 sequence is 17 residues long. Germline V lookup: CDR1 SGHDN, CDR2 FVKESK. Trimming left V 0 bases short and J 8 bases short, with 20 bases between. CDR3 sequence: CASSQDHGEPGFDEQFF. CDR3 bases: TGTGCCAGCAGCCAAGATCATGGCGAACCCGGGTTCGATGAGCAGTTCTTC.

The chain employs TRBV5-1 and TRBJ2-6; D gene unclear. Germline assignment: CDR1 SGHRS and CDR2 YFSETQ. V lost 3 bases to trimming and J lost 4 bases, with 20 bases between them. The CDR3 runs 18 residues. The CDR3, as DNA: TGCGCCAGCAGCTCGGCCCGGGCCCGTGACTTGGGGGCCAACGTCCTGACTTTC. This encodes CASSSARARDLGANVLTF.

The rearrangement joins TRBV5-1 to TRBJ1-2; D gene uncertain. This CDR3 spans 12 amino acids. With 2 bases removed from V and 2 bases from J, the gap between germline ends came to 4 bases. CDR1 is SGHRS and CDR2 is YFSETQ in the germline V gene. The CDR3 here is CASSLHNYGYTF. The CDR3 bases are TGCGCCAGCAGCTTACACAACTATGGCTACACCTTC.

The CDR3 here is CASSADRSWGYGYTF. DNA of the CDR3: TGTGCCAGTAGCGCTGACAGGAGCTGGGGCTATGGCTACACCTTC. V usage is TRBV19 and J usage is TRBJ1-2, with D possibly TRBD1 on 6 matching bases. Germline lookup yields CDR1 LNHDA and CDR2 SQIVND (reference sequence). Trimming shortened V by 6 bases and J by 4 bases, and 18 bases separated the two germline ends. This CDR3 is 15 amino acids long.

The chain joins TRBV7-3 to TRBJ2-5, with TRBD2 identical over 12 bases. The CDR3 runs to 16 residues. V lost 1 base, J lost 2 bases, and 2 bases stayed unmatched. Germline CDR1 reads SGHTA; CDR2 reads FQGTGA. CDR3 loop: CASSLNGLAGQETQYF. The CDR3 DNA is TGTGCCAGCAGCTTAAATGGACTAGCGGGGCAAGAGACCCAGTACTTC.

The chain couples TRBV6-6 to TRBJ2-3; 12 positions agree with TRBD2. The CDR3 spans 16 residues. Germline CDR1 and CDR2: MNHNY and SVGAGI (reference sequence). Germline trimming cut 5 bases from V and 5 bases from J; bases unmatched to any gene: 8. CDR3 region: CASSIPSGRAIDTQYF. The CDR3 nucleotides are TGTGCCAGCAGTATTCCTAGCGGGAGGGCCATAGATACGCAGTATTTT.

The chain couples TRBV5-8 to TRBJ2-1; D remains ambiguous. The CDR3 sequence is 13 residues long. Germline V gives CDR1 SGHTS, CDR2 YDEGEE. Trimming stripped 4 bases from V and 4 bases from J, with 9 bases between. CDR3 DNA: TGTGCCAGCAGCCCAGGTTTGTACAATGAGCAGTTCTTC. It encodes CASSPGLYNEQFF.

This clone is a singleton in its sample. The rearrangement links TRBV9 to TRBJ2-5, with D possibly matching TRBD2 (6 bases). In germline, CDR1 is SGDLS, CDR2 YYNGEE. The CDR3 extends over 12 amino acids. V dropped 5 bases and J dropped 4 bases, with 9 bases sitting between them. CDR3 DNA: TGTGCCAGCAGTTCCGGGGGAGAGACCCAGTACTTC. Translated, it gives CASSSGGETQYF.

J is TRBJ1-5 and V is TRBV7-9; D gene unclear. Germline V CDR1 and CDR2: SEHNR, FQNEAQ (reference sequence). V was clipped by 0 bases and J by 0 bases, with 12 bases between them. The CDR3 has 17 amino acids. The CDR3 coding sequence is TGTGCCAGCAGCTTAGCAGGGCCGGCGGATAGCAATCAGCCCCAGCATTTT. This gives the protein CASSLAGPADSNQPQHF.

The chain couples TRBV6-5 to TRBJ2-1; 9 nucleotides agree with TRBD1. Trimming took 9 bases from V and 5 from J; bases not matched to a gene: 8. The CDR3 has 14 amino acids. CDR1 and CDR2 (germline): MNHEY, SVGAGI. The CDR3 loop is CASLGQGWDNEQFF. For the CDR3, the DNA is TGTGCCAGTTTGGGACAGGGTTGGGACAATGAGCAGTTCTTC.

The chain carries TRBV19 and TRBJ1-4, with D maybe TRBD1 (5 bases). Looked up from germline, CDR1 is LNHDA and CDR2 is SQIVND (reference sequence). The CDR3 consists of 15 residues. Trimming took off 1 base at V and 12 bases at J, with 18 bases between the two ends. The CDR3 bases are TGTGCCAGTAGTATAGGTGGGGGAATCAACGGGGAACTGTTTTTT. Protein product: CASSIGGGINGELFF.

The chain employs TRBV2 and TRBJ2-5, with 9 positions matching TRBD1. The length of the CDR3 is 14 residues. The germline V gene encodes CDR1 SNHLY and CDR2 FYNNEI. The J segment lost 2 bases and the V segment lost 4 bases, leaving 2 bases of the junction unmatched. CDR3 region: CASSADRGQETQYF. The CDR3 nucleotides are TGTGCCAGCAGTGCTGACAGGGGGCAAGAGACCCAGTACTTC.

The chain joins TRBV29-1 to TRBJ1-4, with no clear D. Per germline, CDR1 SQVTM and CDR2 ANQGSEA. This CDR3 has 14 residues. V was pared by 3 bases and J by 6 bases, with 14 bases between. The CDR3 DNA reads as TGCAGCGTTGAGGTTCGCAGGCGGGATGAAAAACTGTTTTTT. This translates into CSVEVRRRDEKLFF.

The rearrangement joins TRBV5-1 to TRBJ1-5; 7 nucleotides agree with TRBD1. Germline V gene sequence: CDR1 SGHRS, CDR2 YFSETQ. J was trimmed by 2 bases and V by 0 bases; bases with no gene match: 8. This CDR3 region has 17 residues. The CDR3 sequence is CASSLGTGLSGNQPQHF. CDR3 coding DNA: TGCGCCAGCAGCTTGGGGACAGGCCTATCGGGCAATCAGCCCCAGCATTTT.

The chain uses TRBV18 and TRBJ2-7; D perhaps matches TRBD2 (7 bases). Germline CDR1 and CDR2: KGHSH and LQKENI. CDR3 size: 24 residues. Trimming left V 3 bases short and J 5 bases short, with 44 bases between. As DNA, the CDR3 is TGTGCCAGCTCACCTTCATTGCCTCAAGGGGGGGTACTGTCGGGAGGCCTCAAAGACGACGAGCAGTACTTC. Amino acid sequence: CASSPSLPQGGVLSGGLKDDEQYF.

The chain links TRBV7-9 to TRBJ2-7; the match to TRBD2 covers 7 bases. This CDR3 is 16 amino acids long. Germline loops: CDR1 SEHNR, CDR2 FQNEAQ (reference sequence). With 1 base clipped from V and 2 bases from J, the junction kept 8 bases outside the gene matches. CDR3 in DNA: TGTGCCAGCAGCTTAGGTCTCGGGAGGTGGCCCTACGAGCAGTACTTC. This encodes CASSLGLGRWPYEQYF.

This clone was seen only once. The V call is TRBV4-3, the J call TRBJ2-7, with TRBD2 identical over 12 bases. CDR3 length: 16 amino acids. CDR1 and CDR2 (germline): LGHNA, YSLEER. The trim removed 2 bases at V and 6 bases at J, leaving 8 bases unmatched. CDR3 nucleotide sequence: TGCGCCAGCAGCCAATCCGCTAGCGGGAGGGGGGTCGAGCAGTACTTC. It translates to CASSQSASGRGVEQYF.

This chain connects TRBV21-1 to TRBJ1-1. TRBV21-1 is marked as a pseudogene. The CDR3 runs to 19 residues. CDR3 amino acids: CASSKAARGGVYGVTEAFF. The CDR3 nucleotides read TGTGCCAGCAGCAAGGCGGCCAGGGGGGGCGTTTATGGGGTCACTGAAGCTTTCTTT.

The CDR3 protein is CASYDPGSPLHF. In DNA form, the CDR3 reads TGTGCCAGCTACGACCCAGGATCACCCCTCCACTTT. The gene calls are TRBV18 and TRBJ1-6; D gene unclear. Germline CDR1 KGHSH, CDR2 LQKENI. The CDR3 has 12 amino acids. V was pared by 7 bases and J by 10 bases, with 11 bases between. Together with reference TRBV18 and TRBJ1-6, the CDR3 gives the full variable domain: NAGVMQNPRHLVRRRGQEARLRCSPMKGHSHVYWYRQLPEEGLKFMVYLQKENIIDESGMPKERFSAEFPKEGPSILRIQQVVRGDSAAYFCASYDPGSPLHFGNGTRLTVT.

The chain employs TRBV18 and TRBJ1-1; 10 nucleotides agree with TRBD1. This CDR3 region has 15 residues. Trimming removed 3 bases from V and 3 bases from J; junction bases left unmatched: 4. Germline V CDR1 and CDR2: KGHSH, LQKENI. The CDR3 loop reads CASSPDRGRYTEAFF. The DNA for the CDR3 is TGTGCCAGCTCACCCGACAGGGGGCGATACACTGAAGCTTTCTTT.

J is TRBJ1-5 and V is TRBV19, with a possible D match to TRBD1 (5 bases). Deletions cut 3 bases from V and 0 bases from J, with 21 bases between. Per germline, CDR1 LNHDA and CDR2 SQIVND (reference sequence). There are 19 residues in the CDR3. DNA of the CDR3: TGTGCCAGTAGTATTTTCCAGGGACCAAGGAGGGTTAGCAATCAGCCCCAGCATTTT. Translation gives CASSIFQGPRRVSNQPQHF. Supplemented by reference TRBV19 and TRBJ1-5, the full variable domain reads DGGITQSPKYLFRKEGQNVTLSCEQNLNHDAMYWYRQDPGQGLRLIYYSQIVNDFQKGDIAEGYSVSREKKESFPLTVTSAQKNPTAFYLCASSIFQGPRRVSNQPQHFGDGTRLSIL.

This clone appeared a few times. V gene TRBV18 combines with J gene TRBJ1-5; no clear D gene. The CDR3 totals 15 residues. CDR1 is KGHSH, CDR2 LQKENI, per germline. V gave up 5 bases and J gave up 2 bases, with 13 bases separating them. In nucleotides, the CDR3 is TGTGCCAGCTCAGGTCAATCCGGTGGCAATCAGCCCCAGCATTTT. This encodes CASSGQSGGNQPQHF.

This sequence joins TRBV7-9 and TRBJ1-2; perhaps TRBD1 as D (5 bases). Looked up from germline, CDR1 is SEHNR and CDR2 is FQNEAQ (reference sequence). Trimming left V 1 base short and J 3 bases short, with 15 bases between. CDR3 length equals 16 residues. The chain's CDR3 is CASSLGRTPKDYGYTF. The CDR3 nucleotides are TGTGCCAGCAGCTTAGGGCGGACACCCAAGGACTATGGCTACACCTTC.

The V and J genes are TRBV28 and TRBJ1-1; D might be TRBD1 (5 bases). V was trimmed by 5 bases and J by 4 bases, leaving 17 bases between them. This CDR3 is 15 amino acids long. CDR1 MDHEN and CDR2 SYDVKM come from the germline V gene. CDR3 sequence: CASSTPGVGSTEAFF. CDR3 nucleotide sequence: TGTGCCAGCAGTACACCGGGGGTAGGGAGCACTGAAGCTTTCTTT.